The 3 T cell receptor beta chains below come from one sample, sequenced in a study of cytomegalovirus exposure and HLA in healthy donors (dated by TCRdb to 2016 to 2017). Libraries were constructed by the immunoSEQ multiplex PCR assay. For the multiplex PCR, a mixture combining 60 forward primers for TCR Vbeta segments and 13 reverse primers for TCR Jbeta segments was used. The clones in this table, taken by TCRdb from immuneACCESS, are in-frame only. Not every clone is retained; where verified, under half of the shortfall comes from an unresolved V gene, and the cause of the rest is unknown. The sample table records about 100,000 clones; 60% to 80% of these occur just once. Jointly, the top ten make up roughly 2.1% of the sample. Sequences were obtained from PBMCs. The source of these receptors is a man aged 18 to 29 in good health and CMV-seronegative.

This chain connects TRBV5-6 to TRBJ2-7, with 7 bases aligning to TRBD1. The V and J ends lost 4 bases and 2 bases, in that order; junction bases with no gene match: 6. Germline CDR1 and CDR2: SGHDT and YYEEEE. The CDR3 contains 14 residues. CDR3: CASSGTGQTYEQYF. CDR3 DNA: TGTGCCAGCAGCGGGACGGGACAGACCTACGAGCAGTACTTC.

This chain connects TRBV5-4 to TRBJ1-2; tentatively, D is TRBD1 (5 bases). V lost 3 bases and J lost 6, with 21 bases in between. CDR1 is SGHNT, CDR2 YYREEE, per germline (reference sequence). The CDR3 runs 16 residues. The CDR3 sequence: CASSSAQGLGQDGYTF. For the CDR3, the DNA is TGTGCCAGCAGCTCCGCCCAGGGTTTGGGCCAAGATGGCTACACCTTC.

The J gene is TRBJ1-5, the V gene TRBV27; 10 nucleotides line up with TRBD1. Germline V gene sequence: CDR1 MNHEY, CDR2 SMNVEV (reference sequence). The J segment lost 5 bases and the V segment lost 5 bases, leaving 6 bases of the junction unmatched. CDR3 length equals 15 residues. CDR3 amino acids: CASSMTGGGYQPQHF. CDR3 sequence (DNA): TGTGCCAGCAGTATGACAGGGGGCGGGTATCAGCCCCAGCATTTT.